The 5 T cell receptor beta chains below come from one sample, sequenced in a study of control samples from healthy donors and cancer patients (dated by TCRdb to about 2020). The library was built by means of the immunoSEQ multiplex PCR assay. What TCRdb holds here is the immuneACCESS table cut down to in-frame rearrangements. Part of the clones is not present; checked against another copy, under half of the missing clones reflect an unresolved V gene, and the others are unexplained. This sample holds 90,000 to 100,000 clones; 70% to 85% were observed only once. Over 30% of the sample goes to the ten largest clones. Sequenced: PBMCs. These receptors were collected from a man between 65 and 79 years old with lung cancer.

The chain links TRBV6-6 to TRBJ1-4, with 7 bases that match TRBD1. The germline V gene has CDR1 MNHNY and CDR2 SVGAGI (reference sequence). The length of the CDR3 is 14 residues. V lost 5 bases, J lost 4 bases, and 4 bases stayed unmatched. The CDR3 bases are TGTGCCAGCAGTCGGACAGGAGATAATGAAAAACTGTTTTTT. Translated: CASSRTGDNEKLFF.

This clone was detected once. The chain links TRBV25-1 to TRBJ2-7; D may match TRBD1 or TRBD2 (5 bases each). The germline V gene encodes CDR1 MGHDK and CDR2 SYGVNS. The V end lost 8 bases, the J end lost 0 bases, and 14 bases lay between the germline ends. The CDR3 is 14 amino acids. The CDR3 region is CASVRGENSYEQYF. CDR3 DNA sequence: TGTGCCAGCGTGAGGGGAGAAAACTCCTACGAGCAGTACTTC.

The J gene is TRBJ2-3, the V gene TRBV27, with D unresolved. This CDR3 spans 17 amino acids. Germline V CDR1 and CDR2: MNHEY, SMNVEV (reference sequence). V was shortened by 6 bases and J by 1 base, with 20 bases between the two germline ends. CDR3 protein: CASRTTYVGRGTDTQYF. CDR3 sequence (DNA): TGTGCCAGCAGGACCACCTACGTCGGACGGGGCACAGATACGCAGTATTTT.

Here the CDR3 reads CASSLPPAGGNRNTIYF. Written as DNA, the CDR3 is TGTGCCAGCAGTCTACCGCCTGCAGGGGGTAACCGAAACACCATATATTTT. The chain recombines TRBV6-6 with TRBJ1-3, with 7 bases matching TRBD1. This CDR3 contains 17 residues. Germline V gene lookup returns CDR1 MNHNY and CDR2 SVGAGI (reference sequence). Trimming cost V 5 bases and J 5 bases; bases outside gene matches: 15.

The chain couples TRBV7-8 to TRBJ2-7; D remains ambiguous. CDR1 is SGHVS, CDR2 FQNEAQ, per germline. V was pared by 0 bases and J by 4 bases, with 10 bases between. The CDR3 contains 14 residues. For the CDR3, the DNA is TGTGCCAGCAGCTTAGCCCAAAGGCCGTACGAGCAGTACTTC. Amino acid sequence: CASSLAQRPYEQYF.